This T cell receptor (beta chain) was recorded in a study of blood T cell repertoires in COVID-19. For the study at large: Samples came from the United States, Italy and Spain, spanning acute and convalescent COVID-19.

Per the original methods: Estimated nucleated cell counts came from reference gene primer amplification. Generated by immunoSEQ multiplex PCR, the TCRdb table keeps only in-frame clones and is missing some. That table furnishes V, J and clone size, whereas the DNA furnished D and trimming. The top ten clones hold more than 1% of a sample with some 95,000 clones, 80% to 90% of them seen once. CDR3 length equals 15 residues. Trimming took 5 bases from V and 4 from J, leaving 17 bases between them. Germline lookup yields CDR1 MNHEY and CDR2 SMNVEV (reference sequence). The TCR sequence derives from a man older than 75 with active or convalescent COVID-19. The specimen was peripheral blood. This chain uses TRBV27 with TRBJ1-2; tentative D call: TRBD1 (5 bases). The DNA for the CDR3 is TGTGCCAGCAGTCCCACTGGACAACTCGGCTATGGCTACACCTTC. The encoded protein is CASSPTGQLGYGYTF.